This entry lists 21 T cell receptor beta chains sequenced from one sample in a study of T cell clonotyping in hematopoietic cell transplantation. This table comes from immunoSEQ multiplex PCR, and its TCRdb copy is limited to in-frame clones, with some not included. Of 9,500 to 15,000 clones listed, approximately 92% are singletons. The sequenced sample was peripheral blood mononuclear cells. These receptors originate from a human donor who either received an allogeneic hematopoietic cell transplant for a myeloid malignancy or was a related donor (not recorded which). Some clones in this sample may be carry-over from other donors' samples.

The V call is TRBV5-6, the J call TRBJ1-6; D is ambiguous. Germline CDR1 SGHDT, CDR2 YYEEEE. The germline V and J ends were trimmed by 4 bases and 12 bases, with 11 bases remaining between them. The CDR3 is 12 residues long. The CDR3 loop is CASSPWNQPLHF. The CDR3 DNA reads as TGTGCCAGCAGCCCCTGGAACCAACCCCTCCACTTT. Based on the CDR3 plus reference TRBV5-6 and TRBJ1-6, the full variable domain is DAGVTQSPTHLIKTRGQQVTLRCSPKSGHDTVSWYQQALGQGPQFIFQYYEEEERQRGNFPDRFSGHQFPNYSSELNVNALLLGDSALYLCASSPWNQPLHFGNGTRLTVT.

This chain joins TRBV30 and TRBJ1-2, with TRBD1 matching over 8 bases. Germline assignment: CDR1 GTSNPN and CDR2 SVGIG (reference sequence). The ends lost 5 bases at V and 4 bases at J; junction bases unmatched: 6. The CDR3 has 13 residues. The CDR3, as DNA: TGTGCCTGGGGTAGGGACAGGCCCTATGGCTACACCTTC. Residues: CAWGRDRPYGYTF.

This chain connects TRBV5-4 to TRBJ1-6, with 8 bases identical to TRBD1. The CDR3 sequence is 16 residues long. Germline CDR1 is SGHNT and CDR2 is YYREEE (reference sequence). The V gene end was trimmed by 2 bases and the J gene end by 7 bases; junction bases not matched to a gene: 8. In DNA, the CDR3 is TGTGCCAGCAGCTTCGTCGCCGGGACAGGAAATTCACCCCTCCACTTT. Its translation: CASSFVAGTGNSPLHF.

The rearrangement joins TRBV27 to TRBJ2-5; TRBD2 matches 9 bases. The CDR3 is made up of 15 amino acids. Germline V gene lookup returns CDR1 MNHEY and CDR2 SMNVEV (reference sequence). V gave up 4 bases and J gave up 2 bases; unmatched junction bases: 5. Written as DNA, the CDR3 is TGTGCCAGCAGTTCAGGACTAGCGAGACAAGAGACCCAGTACTTC. This sequence encodes CASSSGLARQETQYF.

The chain has TRBV9 and TRBJ2-7; possibly TRBD1 for D (6 bases). CDR3 length: 15 residues. Between the trimmed V and J ends, which lost 0 bases and 5 bases, there was a span of 15 bases. Germline V CDR1 and CDR2: SGDLS, YYNGEE. In nucleotides, the CDR3 is TGTGCCAGCAGCGTAGGGGTTACAGGGTGGAACGAGCAGTACTTC. It codes for CASSVGVTGWNEQYF.

The chain is built from TRBV4-3 and TRBJ1-3; possible D gene TRBD1, 6 bases. CDR3 size: 18 residues. V was shortened by 4 bases and J by 0 bases, with 19 bases between the two germline ends. The V gene's germline CDR1 is LGHNA and CDR2 YSLEER. This chain's CDR3 is CASSRERGATISGNTIYF. DNA for the CDR3: TGCGCCAGCAGCCGAGAGAGGGGGGCGACGATCTCTGGAAACACCATATATTTT.

The chain links TRBV30 to TRBJ1-1, with 9 bases fitting TRBD1. The CDR3 totals 12 residues. Germline values: CDR1 GTSNPN, CDR2 SVGIG (reference sequence). V gave up 3 bases and J gave up 4 bases; unmatched junction bases: 0. The chain's CDR3 is CAWRDRGTEAFF. Here the CDR3 DNA reads TGTGCCTGGAGGGACAGGGGCACTGAAGCTTTCTTT.

V gene TRBV5-6 combines with J gene TRBJ2-3; D is possibly TRBD1 or TRBD2 (5 bases each). The V end was cut by 4 bases, the J end by 2 bases, with 11 bases between. This CDR3 is built from 14 residues. From germline, CDR1 is SGHDT and CDR2 YYEEEE. CDR3 sequence: CASSLGTYTDTQYF. CDR3 DNA: TGTGCCAGCAGCCTAGGGACCTACACAGATACGCAGTATTTT.

The chain joins TRBV25-1 to TRBJ1-2, with 7 bases aligning to TRBD1. The length of the CDR3 is 16 residues. Germline CDR1 MGHDK, CDR2 SYGVNS. V dropped 2 bases and J dropped 7; count of bases not matched to a gene: 13. Here the CDR3 DNA reads TGTGCCAGCAGTGAACTGACCCGGGACAGCGGCTCTGGCTACACCTTC. Translation: CASSELTRDSGSGYTF.

The V gene is TRBV6-1, the J gene TRBJ1-1, with TRBD1 matching 12 bases. The V gene end was trimmed by 4 bases and the J gene end by 3 bases; junction bases not matched to a gene: 12. The germline V gene has CDR1 MNHNS and CDR2 SASEGT. The CDR3 extends over 18 amino acids. In DNA, the CDR3 is TGTGCCAGCAGTGGCGCCGGGACAGGGGGCGCAAGGGACACTGAAGCTTTCTTT. Translation: CASSGAGTGGARDTEAFF.

The chain carries TRBV19 and TRBJ2-4, with D uncertain. This CDR3 comprises 14 residues. With 3 bases removed from V and 0 bases from J, the gap between germline ends came to 6 bases. Germline V gives CDR1 LNHDA, CDR2 SQIVND (reference sequence). The CDR3 sequence is CASSIARAKNIQYF. The CDR3 DNA reads as TGTGCCAGTAGTATCGCCAGAGCCAAAAACATTCAGTACTTC.

This sequence joins TRBV6-6 and TRBJ2-1; unclear D gene. V shed 4 bases and J shed 9 bases, with 13 bases lying between them. CDR3 length equals 13 residues. The germline V gene has CDR1 MNHNY and CDR2 SVGAGI (reference sequence). The CDR3 is CASSSRSIGEQFF. The CDR3 nucleotides are TGTGCCAGCAGTTCGCGTTCAATAGGTGAGCAGTTCTTC.

The rearrangement uses TRBV7-2 and TRBJ2-5; a possible D gene is TRBD2 (6 bases). The CDR3 runs 16 residues. Germline CDR1 SGHTA, CDR2 FQGNSA. V was trimmed by 5 bases and J by 2 bases, leaving 18 bases between them. The DNA of the CDR3 is TGTGCCAGCAGCCCACTAGGGGTAGCGGCTCAAGAGACCCAGTACTTC. Its protein is CASSPLGVAAQETQYF.

The chain couples TRBV19 to TRBJ2-7, with D perhaps being TRBD1 or TRBD2 (5 bases each). Germline V lookup: CDR1 LNHDA, CDR2 SQIVND (reference sequence). CDR3 length: 14 residues. Trimming removed 7 bases from V and 4 bases from J, with 17 bases in between. CDR3 nucleotide sequence: TGTGCCAGTACCCCCGCCGGGACGGGATACGAGCAGTACTTC. It codes for CASTPAGTGYEQYF.

The CDR3 is CAISERAPQETQYF. The DNA of the CDR3 is TGTGCCATCAGTGAGAGAGCCCCTCAAGAGACCCAGTACTTC. The J gene is TRBJ2-5, the V gene TRBV10-3; D is undetermined. V was trimmed by 2 bases and J by 2 bases, leaving 9 bases between them. The CDR3 contains 14 residues. CDR1 and CDR2 from the germline V gene are ENHRY and SYGVKD.

This chain joins TRBV7-9 and TRBJ1-1; 8 nucleotides align to TRBD1. CDR3 size: 14 residues. V was clipped by 4 bases and J by 5 bases; unmatched bases: 6. Germline CDR1 and CDR2: SEHNR and FQNEAQ (reference sequence). The CDR3 region has the DNA TGTGCCAGCAGCTATGGACAGGGAGGAACTGAAGCTTTCTTT. This translates into CASSYGQGGTEAFF.

The chain couples TRBV9 to TRBJ1-1; D unresolved. The V end was cut by 4 bases, the J end by 1 base, with 8 bases between. The CDR3 is made up of 13 amino acids. Looked up from germline, CDR1 is SGDLS and CDR2 is YYNGEE. CDR3 nucleotides: TGTGCCAGCAGCCTGGATGGGAACACTGAAGCTTTCTTT. Protein sequence: CASSLDGNTEAFF.

The gene calls are TRBV9 and TRBJ2-3, with a weak D call TRBD2 (6 bases). This CDR3 comprises 15 residues. Germline CDR1 is SGDLS and CDR2 is YYNGEE. V gave up 0 bases and J gave up 6 bases, with 14 bases separating them. The CDR3 coding sequence is TGTGCCAGCAGCGTAGCTGGGACTGCGGGGGATACGCAGTATTTT. This translates into CASSVAGTAGDTQYF.

The table lists this clone with a few counts. J is TRBJ1-3 and V is TRBV19, with TRBD1 as a possible D gene (6 bases). Trimming took 3 bases from V and 0 from J, leaving 9 bases between them. From germline, CDR1 is LNHDA and CDR2 SQIVND (reference sequence). CDR3 length: 15 residues. CDR3 amino acids: CASSIDRYSGNTIYF. The CDR3 DNA follows: TGTGCCAGTAGTATCGACAGGTACTCTGGAAACACCATATATTTT.

This sequence joins TRBV5-1 and TRBJ2-3; 12 nucleotides line up with TRBD2. CDR1 and CDR2 (germline): SGHRS, YFSETQ. V gave up 0 bases and J gave up 2 bases; unmatched junction bases: 7. This CDR3 spans 18 amino acids. The chain's CDR3 is CASSLGAGLAGFTDTQYF. The CDR3 region has the DNA TGCGCCAGCAGCTTGGGGGCAGGACTAGCGGGGTTCACAGATACGCAGTATTTT. Complete variable domain (other parts from reference TRBV5-1 and TRBJ2-3): KAGVTQTPRYLIKTRGQQVTLSCSPISGHRSVSWYQQTPGQGLQFLFEYFSETQRNKGNFPGRFSGRQFSNSRSEMNVSTLELGDSALYLCASSLGAGLAGFTDTQYFGPGTRLTVL.

This rearrangement joins TRBV5-1 to TRBJ1-2; weak D call: TRBD1 (5 bases). The CDR3 loop spans 11 amino acids. Germline values: CDR1 SGHRS, CDR2 YFSETQ. Trimming shortened V by 4 bases and J by 7 bases, and 8 bases separated the two germline ends. As DNA, the CDR3 is TGCGCCAGCAGCCCCGGGGCTGGCTACACCTTC. Its translation: CASSPGAGYTF.